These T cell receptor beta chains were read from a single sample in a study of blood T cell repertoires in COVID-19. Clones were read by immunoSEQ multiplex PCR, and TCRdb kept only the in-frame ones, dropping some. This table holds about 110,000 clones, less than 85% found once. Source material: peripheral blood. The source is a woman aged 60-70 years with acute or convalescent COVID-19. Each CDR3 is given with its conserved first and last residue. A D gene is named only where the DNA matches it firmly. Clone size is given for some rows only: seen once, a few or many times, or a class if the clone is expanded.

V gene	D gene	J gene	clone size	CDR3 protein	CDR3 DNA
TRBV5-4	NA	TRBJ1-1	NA	CASSFLGRGTREAFF	TGTGCCAGCAGCTTTCTCGGGCGGGGTACCCGTGAAGCTTTCTTT
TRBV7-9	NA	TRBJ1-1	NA	CASNNQGFGAFF	TGTGCCAGCAACAACCAGGGGTTTGGGGCTTTCTTT
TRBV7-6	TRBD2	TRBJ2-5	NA	CASSGFRGTSGVGETQYF	TGTGCCAGCAGCGGGTTCAGGGGGACTAGCGGGGTCGGAGAGACCCAGTACTTC
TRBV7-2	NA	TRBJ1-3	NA	CASSLVRGSGNTIYF	TGTGCCAGCAGCTTAGTGCGGGGCTCTGGAAACACCATATATTTT
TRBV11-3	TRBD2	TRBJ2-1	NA	CASSMGLAPVDEQFF	TGTGCCAGCAGCATGGGACTAGCACCAGTAGATGAGCAGTTCTTC
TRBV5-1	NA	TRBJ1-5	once	CASSLESGDQPQHF	TGCGCCAGCAGTCTTGAGTCAGGGGATCAGCCCCAGCATTTT
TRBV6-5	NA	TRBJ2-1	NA	CASRGSINNEQFF	TGTGCCAGCAGAGGGAGTATCAACAATGAGCAGTTCTTC
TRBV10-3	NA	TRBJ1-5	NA	CAISESMAGQPQHF	TGTGCCATCAGTGAGTCGATGGCGGGGCAGCCCCAGCATTTT
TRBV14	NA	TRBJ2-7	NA	CASSLQASGEQYF	TGTGCCAGCAGTCTACAGGCTTCGGGCGAGCAGTACTTC
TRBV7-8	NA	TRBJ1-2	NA	CASSLQGSYGYTF	TGTGCCAGCAGCTTACAGGGAAGCTATGGCTACACCTTC
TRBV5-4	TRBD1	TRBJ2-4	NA	CASSSGTGVIQYF	TGTGCCAGCAGCTCGGGAACAGGGGTCATTCAGTACTTC
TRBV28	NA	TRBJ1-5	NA	CASSSRGQINQPQHF	TGTGCCAGCAGTTCCCGCGGACAGATCAATCAGCCCCAGCATTTT
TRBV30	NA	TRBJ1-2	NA	CAWSPGEGRGYTF	TGTGCCTGGAGTCCGGGGGAAGGACGCGGCTACACCTTC
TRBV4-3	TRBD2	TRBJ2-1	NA	CASTWTSGNYNEQFF	TGCGCCAGTACATGGACTAGCGGAAACTACAATGAGCAGTTCTTC
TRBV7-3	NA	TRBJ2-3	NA	CATASGSTDTQYF	TGTGCCACCGCATCCGGGAGCACAGATACGCAGTATTTT
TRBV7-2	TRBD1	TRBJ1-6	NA	CASSLRGRGQSSYNSPLHF	TGTGCCAGCAGCTTACGGGGCAGGGGGCAGAGCTCCTATAATTCACCCCTCCACTTT
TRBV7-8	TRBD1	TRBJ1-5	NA	CASSYRGSNQPQHF	TGTGCCAGCAGCTACAGGGGGAGCAATCAGCCCCAGCATTTT
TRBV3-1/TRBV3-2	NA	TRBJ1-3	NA	CASSLGATGNTIYF	TGTGCCAGCAGCCTCGGAGCCACTGGAAACACCATATATTTT
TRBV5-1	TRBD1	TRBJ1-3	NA	CASSFSGGNGNTIYF	TGCGCCAGCAGCTTCTCAGGGGGCAATGGAAACACCATATATTTT
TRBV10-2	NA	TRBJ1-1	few	CASSDLPEAEAFF	TGCGCCAGCAGTGATCTGCCTGAGGCTGAAGCTTTCTTT
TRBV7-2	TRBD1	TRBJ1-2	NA	CASSSHRGRGGYTF	TGTGCCAGCAGCTCCCACAGGGGGCGGGGTGGCTACACCTTC
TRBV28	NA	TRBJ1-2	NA	CASSPREPNYGYTF	TGTGCCAGCAGTCCCCGCGAGCCTAACTATGGCTACACCTTC
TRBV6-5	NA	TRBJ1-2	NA	CASSDSGQAYGFTF	TGTGCCAGCAGTGACTCGGGCCAAGCCTATGGCTTCACCTTC
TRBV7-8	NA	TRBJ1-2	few	CASSLDLAGYTF	TGTGCCAGCAGCTTAGATTTGGCTGGCTACACCTTC
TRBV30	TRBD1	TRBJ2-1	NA	CAWSVTGYRTEQFF	TGTGCCTGGAGTGTGACAGGGTACAGGACTGAGCAGTTCTTC
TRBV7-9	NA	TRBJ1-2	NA	CASSSGGNYGYTF	TGTGCCAGCAGCTCGGGTGGAAACTATGGCTACACCTTC
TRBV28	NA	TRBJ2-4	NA	CASSAYGGLNIQYF	TGTGCCAGCAGTGCATACGGAGGGTTGAACATTCAGTACTTC
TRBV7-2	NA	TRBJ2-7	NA	CASSPDRPGGEQYF	TGTGCCAGCAGCCCCGACAGGCCGGGGGGCGAGCAGTACTTC
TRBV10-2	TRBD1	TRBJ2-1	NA	CASSEGGQGNSEQFF	TGCGCCAGCAGTGAAGGGGGACAGGGTAATAGTGAGCAGTTCTTC
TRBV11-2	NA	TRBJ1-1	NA	CASSFPKTGQSEAFF	TGTGCCAGCAGCTTTCCCAAGACAGGACAGTCTGAAGCTTTCTTT
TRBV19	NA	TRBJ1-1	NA	CASRVSSGTEAFF	TGTGCCAGTAGGGTGTCCTCGGGCACTGAAGCTTTCTTT
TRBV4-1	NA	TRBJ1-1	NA	CASSPGGGLNTEAFF	TGCGCCAGCAGCCCGGGAGGGGGGCTGAACACTGAAGCTTTCTTT
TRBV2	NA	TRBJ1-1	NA	CASSDPRGNTEAFF	TGTGCCAGCAGTGATCCTCGGGGGAACACTGAAGCTTTCTTT
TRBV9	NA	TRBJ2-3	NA	CASSFGVGGTDTQYF	TGTGCCAGCAGCTTCGGGGTAGGCGGCACAGATACGCAGTATTTT
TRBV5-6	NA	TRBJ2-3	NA	CASSLARGTQYF	TGTGCCAGCAGCTTGGCCAGAGGAACGCAGTATTTT
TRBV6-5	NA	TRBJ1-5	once	CASNGVMGLQPQHF	TGTGCCAGCAACGGGGTAATGGGACTACAGCCCCAGCATTTT
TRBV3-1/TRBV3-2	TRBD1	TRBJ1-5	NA	CASSQQGANNQPQHF	TGTGCCAGCAGCCAACAGGGGGCTAACAATCAGCCCCAGCATTTT
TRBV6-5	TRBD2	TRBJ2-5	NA	CASRKTSGVQETQYF	TGTGCCAGCAGAAAGACTAGCGGGGTACAAGAGACCCAGTACTTC
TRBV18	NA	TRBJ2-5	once	CASSPGLQETQYF	TGTGCCAGCTCACCCGGACTCCAAGAGACCCAGTACTTC
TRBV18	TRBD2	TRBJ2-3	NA	CASSPATSGGGTDTQYF	TGTGCCAGCTCACCGGCGACTAGCGGGGGCGGCACAGATACGCAGTATTTT
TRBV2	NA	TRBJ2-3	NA	CASARTGHADTQYF	TGTGCCAGCGCCAGAACAGGACACGCAGATACGCAGTATTTT
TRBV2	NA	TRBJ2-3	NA	CASSPPTITSTDTQYF	TGTGCCAGCAGCCCCCCTACCATTACTAGCACAGATACGCAGTATTTT
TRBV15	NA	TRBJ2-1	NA	CATSSGVSYNEQFF	TGTGCCACCAGCAGCGGGGTATCCTACAATGAGCAGTTCTTC
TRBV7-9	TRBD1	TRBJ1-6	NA	CATRGSGQGTSPLHF	TGTGCCACCCGAGGCTCGGGACAGGGTACTTCACCCCTCCACTTT
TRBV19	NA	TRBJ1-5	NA	CASNRVPNSNQPQHF	TGTGCCAGTAACCGGGTCCCGAATAGCAATCAGCCCCAGCATTTT
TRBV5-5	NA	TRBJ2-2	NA	CASSLVANTGELFF	TGTGCCAGCAGCTTGGTCGCGAACACCGGGGAGCTGTTTTTT
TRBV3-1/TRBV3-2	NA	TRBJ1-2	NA	CASRIGTRDYTF	TGTGCCAGCAGAATCGGGACAAGAGACTACACCTTC
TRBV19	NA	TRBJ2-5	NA	CASSITGEETQYF	TGTGCCAGTAGTATTACGGGTGAAGAGACCCAGTACTTC
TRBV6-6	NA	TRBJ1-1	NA	CATKGTPLYGTEAFF	TGTGCCACCAAGGGGACACCCCTTTATGGCACTGAAGCTTTCTTT
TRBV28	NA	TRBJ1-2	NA	CASSRVGYTF	TGTGCCAGCAGTCGGGTGGGCTACACCTTC
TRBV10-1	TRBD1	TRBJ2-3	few	CASSGRQGKTSTDTQYF	TGCGCCAGCAGTGGACGACAGGGCAAGACGAGCACAGATACGCAGTATTTT
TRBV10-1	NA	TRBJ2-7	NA	CASSSGYEQYF	TGCGCCAGCAGTTCGGGGTACGAGCAGTACTTC
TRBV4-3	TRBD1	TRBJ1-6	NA	CASSQDRDRENSPLHF	TGCGCCAGCAGCCAAGATCGGGACAGGGAAAATTCACCCCTCCACTTT
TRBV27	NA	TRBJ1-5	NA	CASSLTRNQPQHF	TGTGCCAGCAGTTTAACACGCAATCAGCCCCAGCATTTT
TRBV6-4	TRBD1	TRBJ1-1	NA	CASSRDRQNTEAFF	TGTGCCAGCAGTAGGGACAGACAGAACACTGAAGCTTTCTTT
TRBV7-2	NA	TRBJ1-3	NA	CASSFQGTNTIYF	TGTGCCAGCAGCTTTCAGGGTACAAACACCATATATTTT